Listed below are T cell receptor beta chains from one sample, sequenced in a study of T cells in Graves' hyperthyroidism and ophthalmopathy. TCRdb re-called the multiplex PCR reads with MiXCR, one entry per CDR3 protein. The repertoire includes about 350,000 distinct CDR3 sequences, approximately 15% of them detected once, and under 30% sits in the top ten. Sequencing was performed on blood. The origin of the receptors is a woman younger than 45 with Graves' hyperthyroidism. CDR3s include the opening cysteine and the closing phenylalanine or tryptophan. D genes are given only for firm matches. A clone size is listed for some rows: how often the clone was seen (once, few, many), or a class if it is expanded.

D: .
size: many
J: TRBJ1-4
V: TRBV6-1
DNA: TGTGCCAGCAGTAGTGACCTTAATGAAAAACTGTTTTTT
CDR3: CASSSDLNEKLFF

D: .
size: .
J: TRBJ2-7
V: TRBV11-2
DNA: TGTGCCAGCAGCTCTGAGATTGCCCCACCCGAGCAGTACTTC
CDR3: CASSSEIAPPEQYF

D: .
size: few
J: TRBJ2-3
V: TRBV7-9
DNA: TGTGCCAGCAGCGCCCGATGGGGCAGAGATACGCAGTATTTT
CDR3: CASSARWGRDTQYF

D: .
size: .
J: TRBJ2-5
V: TRBV5-4
DNA: TGTGCCAGCAGCTTGTTGGATCCGCAGGTCCAGTACTTC
CDR3: CASSLLDPQVQYF

D: .
size: .
J: TRBJ2-5
V: TRBV27
DNA: TGTGCCAGCAGTCCCTCCTCTCAAGAGACCCAGTACTTC
CDR3: CASSPSSQETQYF

D: .
size: many
J: TRBJ2-5
V: TRBV15
DNA: TGTGCCACCAGCAGAGGATGGACAGTTGAGACCCAGTACTTC
CDR3: CATSRGWTVETQYF

D: TRBD1
size: many
J: TRBJ2-3
V: TRBV6-2/TRBV6-3
DNA: TGTGCCAGCAGTTTAGGACAGGGGGCAACAGATACGCAGTATTTT
CDR3: CASSLGQGATDTQYF

D: TRBD2
size: few
J: TRBJ2-1
V: TRBV20-1
DNA: TGCAGTGCCCAGAATCGAGCGGGGACCCCCGAGCAGTTCTTC
CDR3: CSAQNRAGTPEQFF

D: TRBD2
size: many
J: TRBJ2-7
V: TRBV6-1
DNA: TGTGCCAGCAGGCGGGAGGTCCTCTACGAGCAGTACTTC
CDR3: CASRREVLYEQYF

D: .
size: .
J: TRBJ2-2
V: TRBV30
DNA: TGTGCCTGGAGCGCTTGGAGCAGCACCGGGGAGCTGTTTTTT
CDR3: CAWSAWSSTGELFF

D: TRBD2
size: many
J: TRBJ2-7
V: TRBV5-1
DNA: TGCGCCAGCAGCTTGACTCTAGGGACTAGCGGGATCTACGAGCAGTACTTC
CDR3: CASSLTLGTSGIYEQYF

D: TRBD1
size: few
J: TRBJ1-1
V: TRBV3-1
DNA: TGTGCCAGCAGCCTACGCCGGGACAGCGGTGGGGCTTTCTTT
CDR3: CASSLRRDSGGAFF

D: .
size: .
J: TRBJ2-1
V: TRBV7-8
DNA: TGTGCCAGCAGCCCGTTTGGAGGAGTCTCCAATGAGCAGTTCTTC
CDR3: CASSPFGGVSNEQFF

D: TRBD1
size: few
J: TRBJ2-1
V: TRBV27
DNA: TGTGTCAGCAGTTTGGACAGGGGCGGCAATGAGCAGTTCTTC
CDR3: CVSSLDRGGNEQFF

D: .
size: many
J: TRBJ2-3
V: TRBV7-2
DNA: TGTGCCAGCAGCTTAGCGAGAGGGGCCACAGATACGCAGTATTTT
CDR3: CASSLARGATDTQYF

D: .
size: many
J: TRBJ2-5
V: TRBV12-3/TRBV12-4
DNA: TGTGCCAGCAGTTTTTGGGCCCAAGAGACCCAGTACTTC
CDR3: CASSFWAQETQYF

D: TRBD2
size: many
J: TRBJ2-3
V: TRBV20-1
DNA: TGCAGTGCTACAGGACTAGCGGGGTTCACAGATACGCAGTATTTT
CDR3: CSATGLAGFTDTQYF

D: TRBD1
size: .
J: TRBJ2-1
V: TRBV7-7
DNA: TGTGCTAGCAGCTTGGGACAGGGCGATGAGCAGTTCTTC
CDR3: CASSLGQGDEQFF

D: .
size: .
J: TRBJ2-7
V: TRBV6-1
DNA: TGTGCCAGCAGTGAACCGGGGAGTCTATCCTACGAGCAGTACTTC
CDR3: CASSEPGSLSYEQYF

D: .
size: .
J: TRBJ2-7
V: TRBV5-4
DNA: TGTGCCAGCAGTTCTCCCCTAGGTGGGGGGAGCTACGAGCAGTACTTC
CDR3: CASSSPLGGGSYEQYF

D: .
size: many
J: TRBJ2-5
V: TRBV29-1
DNA: TGCAGCGTTGTATTTTTGGTCCTAGGGGGGGCGGAGACCCAGTACTTC
CDR3: CSVVFLVLGGAETQYF

D: .
size: .
J: TRBJ1-2
V: TRBV18
DNA: TGTGCCAGCTCACCACCGGTTGGGGGCTATGGCTACACCTTC
CDR3: CASSPPVGGYGYTF

D: .
size: .
J: TRBJ2-7
V: TRBV30
DNA: TGTGCCTGGAGTGAGGGACGGTTGTTGGAGCAGTACTTC
CDR3: CAWSEGRLLEQYF

D: TRBD1
size: .
J: TRBJ1-2
V: TRBV28
DNA: TGTGCCAGCAGTCAACCGGGACAGGGGGAAGGCTACACCTTC
CDR3: CASSQPGQGEGYTF

D: .
size: few
J: TRBJ2-4
V: TRBV2
DNA: TGTGCCAGCAGTGAAGACAACCTAGTCATTAGCAAAAACATTCAGTACTTC
CDR3: CASSEDNLVISKNIQYF